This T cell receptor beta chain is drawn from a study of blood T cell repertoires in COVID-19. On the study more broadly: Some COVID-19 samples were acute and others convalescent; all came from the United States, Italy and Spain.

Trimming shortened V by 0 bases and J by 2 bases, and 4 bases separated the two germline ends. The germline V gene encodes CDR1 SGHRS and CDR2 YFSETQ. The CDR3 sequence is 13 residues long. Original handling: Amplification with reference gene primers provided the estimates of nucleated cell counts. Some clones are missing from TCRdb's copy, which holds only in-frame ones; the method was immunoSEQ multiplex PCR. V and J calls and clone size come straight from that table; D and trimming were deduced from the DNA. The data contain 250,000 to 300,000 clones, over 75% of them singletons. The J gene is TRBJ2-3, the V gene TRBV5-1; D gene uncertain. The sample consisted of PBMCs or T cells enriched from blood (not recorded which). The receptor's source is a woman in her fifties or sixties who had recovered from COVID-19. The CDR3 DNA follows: TGCGCCAGCAGCTTGGCAGTCACAGATACGCAGTATTTT. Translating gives CASSLAVTDTQYF.